This T cell receptor beta chain was sequenced during a study of shared T cell receptors in the human thymus. The CDR3 runs to 17 residues. The V segment lost 1 base and the J segment 4 bases; nucleotides outside the gene matches: 12. In germline, CDR1 is SGHNT, CDR2 YYREEE (reference sequence). Clones were sequenced by immunoSEQ multiplex PCR, and TCRdb holds only the in-frame ones, with some missing. The sample contains approximately 490,000 clones, around three quarters of which appear only once. This same sample was also taken into another study, of human thymus T cells. That investigation notes: Within thymic and blood repertoires, V and J gene usage appeared to be biased.

This receptor was obtained from a boy in the first two years of life with a congenital heart defect. The chain is built from TRBV5-4 and TRBJ2-7; 9 nucleotides align to TRBD1. The material sequenced was thymocytes. CDR3 sequence (DNA): TGTGCCAGCAGCTTGAACCCGAGGACAGGGGTGGGATACGAGCAGTACTTC. This encodes CASSLNPRTGVGYEQYF.